This T cell receptor (beta chain) appears in the sequencing data of a study of cytomegalovirus exposure and HLA in healthy donors (dated by TCRdb to the late 2010s). Describing the broader study: In an earlier analysis of 587 of the donors, 276 Gb of sequence data and 90 million to 130 million unique TCR beta sequences from roughly 200 million T cells were reported. About 280 gigabases of sequencing data and around 80 million unique TCR sequences made up an early release that covered about 640 HLA-typed donors. A later genetic analysis took genome-wide SNP genotypes for about three fifths of the 666 donors and used that subset as a discovery cohort. Donor age, sex, ethnicity and CMV serostatus were compiled alongside the repertoire data. To study patterns of TCR occurrence, a later analysis re-analyzed previously published TCR beta repertoires from more than 550 donors and added high-resolution HLA genotyping. The study used immunosequencing to profile the T cell repertoires of approximately 690 subjects and linked those repertoires to cytomegalovirus serostatus. The later analysis used no new phenotypic data to find candidate immune exposures, relying instead on TCR beta sequences and their occurrence across donors. Among the roughly 380 genotyped donors, approximately 82% belonged to the genetic ancestry cluster associated with self-reported Caucasian donors. A separate validation cohort of approximately 120 different subjects was used in addition to the roughly 700-subject first cohort. In an earlier analysis of roughly 540 of the donors, high-throughput TCR beta sequencing was used to judge whether each TCR beta V gene segment behaved as functional or pseudogenic. To predict cytomegalovirus infection status, the study brought together high-throughput TCR immunosequencing, statistical association of individual TCRs with disease status, and machine learning. Among roughly 400 genotyped donors of the cohort, an average of about 240,000 unique TCR beta nucleotide sequences was sequenced per donor, of which approximately 18% were non-productive. The number of donors typed differed by locus, with 629-630 for A, B, C, DRB1 and DQB1, 522 for DQA1, 600 to 610 for DPA1, and some 440 for DPB1. HLA typing covered class I and class II loci at four-digit resolution. All discovery cohort repertoires had been generated on a single sequencing platform. The study was designed to test whether signatures of past pathogen exposure could be identified by cataloging public T cell receptors. Because of strong linkage in the cohort, roughly five DR-DQ haplotypes were treated as single units for association and clustering. Broader findings and caveats from the paper: When HLA alleles, especially DR and DQ, strongly co-occurred, TCR associations were difficult to assign to individual alleles. Sequencing depth was assumed to be roughly uniform across donors in the presence/absence analyses, though that assumption may not hold. The authors suggested that the approach could potentially be extended to other disease states and immunological phenotypes. Some 16 rarely observed V segments, including chromosome 9 orphons, were excluded from the earlier analysis of about 610 of the donors because counts were too low. According to a later analysis, parvovirus B19, influenza, CMV and Epstein-Barr virus appeared linked to several top co-occurrence clusters. Some IMGT-functional V segments, including TRBV6-2 and TRBV6-3, could not be distinguished by the 87-base-pair reads and were therefore excluded. An earlier analysis of approximately 600 of the donors showed that most TCR beta V segments appeared in productive rearrangements either about 90% or about 30% of the time, which broadly matched IMGT annotations. Most CMV-associated TCR beta chains appeared to be HLA-restricted in a later analysis, and the HLA associations seemed to be driven largely by CMV exposure. The study listed around 160 TCR beta chains as associated with cytomegalovirus. Because HLA typing was unavailable for some donors at each locus, only the typed subset was used in association tests. The sequencing pipeline was judged likely to have produced a cluster of highly shared sequence variants as a technical artifact. Most TCR sequences were seen in very few donors, while some public TCRs were found in many individuals. In a later genetic analysis, fewer N-insertions in productive TCRs were reported among donors in an Asian-associated ancestry cluster than the roughly 700-donor mean. A later analysis found that TCR association rates varied across HLA loci, with DRB1 alleles showing the most associated TCRs and HLA-C alleles the fewest. For the cohort, immune exposure information was limited to CMV serostatus. V-gene and J-gene trimming of TCR beta chains was associated with a missense DCLRE1C variant in a later genetic analysis, and the association was replicated in an independent cohort. Cytomegalovirus status was reported to be diagnosed by the classifier with high specificity and sensitivity in both the original and validation cohorts. In a later analysis, HLA-associated TCR beta chains showed more clonal expansion and lower generation probabilities than non-associated chains that were equally common. Only TCR beta chains were sequenced in this cohort, and the absence of alpha or paired-chain data limited detectable features. Correlated functional status among segregating V segments might be attributable to linkage disequilibrium, but an unknown experimental factor could not be ruled out. In vitro tests confirmed that three of the cytomegalovirus-associated TCR beta chains recognize cytomegalovirus antigens. In a later analysis, some 17,000 TCR beta sequences were associated with specific HLA alleles at a false discovery rate of 0.05. A further reported finding was that TCR beta sequences accurately predicted the HLA-A and HLA-B alleles for most subjects in the first cohort.

This clone was counted between two and nine times. No antigen is known for it. No much larger clone is present one base from it, and per-base qualities are unavailable. The cohort was made up of 666 healthy bone marrow donors. At the time of sampling, every cohort member was nominally healthy, though immune exposures that went unrecorded were likely present. The donor tested CMV seronegative and was one of the 352 seronegative cohort members. A peripheral blood sample was provided by each donor, and peripheral blood mononuclear cells were used for TCR beta sequencing. Genomic DNA was extracted from the blood cell samples with the Qiagen DNeasy Blood Extraction Kit. The receptor library was made with the immunoSEQ multiplex PCR assay. For the multiplex PCR, a mixture combining 60 forward primers for TCR Vbeta segments and 13 reverse primers for TCR Jbeta segments was used. Amplification of the CDR3 region of rearranged TCR beta genes was performed with a multiplex PCR assay on genomic DNA. The Illumina HiSeq System was used to sequence the amplified TCR beta libraries as 87-base-pair reads. Per the authors' processing: Across the 500 to 850 repertoires, a later analysis counted tens of millions of unique TCR beta chains, 8.5 million to 12 million of which were shared by at least two donors. A nearest-neighbor algorithm error-corrected the raw reads and collapsed the reads into unique sequences, merging closely related sequences to remove PCR and sequencing errors. CDR3 sequences were aligned to IMGT reference sequences to assign V, D and J gene segments. For a sequence to be retained, a match of at least six nucleotides was required to both a V gene segment and a J gene segment. Rearrangements were classified as productive when the CDR3 lacked stop codons and remained in frame with V and J, and all other rearrangements were classified as non-productive. Following IMGT convention, CDR3 was defined as the stretch from the second conserved V-encoded cysteine up to the conserved J-encoded phenylalanine. The earlier analysis of fewer than 700 of the donors excluded sequences that lacked an unambiguous match to a single V gene segment. In an earlier analysis of 587 of the donors, V segments were called functional above 56.7% productive rearrangements and were called segregating when the between-donor standard deviation exceeded 5%. To diagnose cytomegalovirus status from the catalog of TCR beta chain sequences, a statistical classification framework was built. In a later analysis, V and J genes were assigned by comparing TCR nucleotide sequences against IMGT/GENE-DB human TR gene sequences. The TCRdist pipeline was used in a later analysis to assign CDR3 sequences and most-parsimonious VDJ recombination scenarios. A later analysis defined each TCR beta chain by its CDR3 amino acid sequence plus V-gene family, and excluded reads lacking a unique V-gene family. As a way to deal with suspected cross-contamination and a sequencing artifact, a later analysis dropped over 550 nucleotide sequences that were highly shared and had low generation probability. In a later analysis, a clonal expansion index for each public chain was calculated from normalized within-repertoire ranks of inferred template counts. A later analysis computed generation probabilities with a VDJ recombination model fitted to out-of-frame rearrangements, and checked the results against IGoR. In a later analysis, hypergeometric tests were used to score TCR-TCR, TCR-HLA and TCR-CMV co-occurrence, with a repertoire-size bias correction applied to TCR pairs. False discovery rates were estimated in a later analysis by permuting HLA or CMV assignments 20 times. In a later analysis, co-occurring TCRs were grouped with DBSCAN, and TCRdist sequence similarity was added when clustering was performed within HLA-allele-positive subsets. For co-occurrence clustering, repertoires with fewer than 30,000 or more than 120,000 public chains were excluded, along with roughly 5 repertoires with anomalous nucleotide sharing. TCRdb limited this immuneACCESS table to in-frame rearrangements with V and J called. A share of clones is missing; checked studies link under half to unresolved V genes, and the rest is unexplained. V and J calls and clone size follow that table, whereas D and trimming were derived from the DNA. In all, the sample holds about 110,000 clones, and roughly 15% of those were seen once. The biggest ten clones account for around 0.9% of the sample.

According to the germline V gene (reference sequence), CDR1 reads GTSNPN and CDR2 reads SVGIG. V lost 5 bases and J lost 5 bases; the stretch between them is 6 bases long. From the cysteine up to the phenylalanine, the CDR3 has a length of 11 residues. The kept DNA is CDR3 alone, 33 bases in frame from the first base. The TCR comes from a female donor in good health and CMV-seronegative. The receptor chain draws on TRBV30 and TRBJ2-2; the D segment cannot be called with confidence. Sequenced input: PBMCs. This receptor carries the CDR3 CAWEKTGELFF. The DNA is as follows: TGTGCCTGGGAGAAGACCGGGGAGCTGTTTTTT.